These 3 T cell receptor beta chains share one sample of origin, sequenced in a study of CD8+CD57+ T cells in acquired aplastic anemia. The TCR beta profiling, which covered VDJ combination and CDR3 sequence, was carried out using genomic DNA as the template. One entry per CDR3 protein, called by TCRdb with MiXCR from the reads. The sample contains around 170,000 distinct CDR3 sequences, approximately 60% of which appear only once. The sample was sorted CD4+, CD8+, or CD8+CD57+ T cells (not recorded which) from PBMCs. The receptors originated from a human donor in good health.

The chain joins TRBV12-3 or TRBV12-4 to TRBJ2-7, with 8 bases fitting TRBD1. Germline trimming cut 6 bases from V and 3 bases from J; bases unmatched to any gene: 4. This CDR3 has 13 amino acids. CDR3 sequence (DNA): TGTGCCAGCAGCTGGACAGGGAACTACGAGCAGTACTTC. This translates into CASSWTGNYEQYF.

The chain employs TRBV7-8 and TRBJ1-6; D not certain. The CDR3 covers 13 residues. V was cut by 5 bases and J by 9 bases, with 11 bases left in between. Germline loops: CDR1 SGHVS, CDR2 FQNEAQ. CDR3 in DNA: TGTGCCAGCAGCCAAGTACAACGTTCACCCCTCCACTTT. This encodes CASSQVQRSPLHF.

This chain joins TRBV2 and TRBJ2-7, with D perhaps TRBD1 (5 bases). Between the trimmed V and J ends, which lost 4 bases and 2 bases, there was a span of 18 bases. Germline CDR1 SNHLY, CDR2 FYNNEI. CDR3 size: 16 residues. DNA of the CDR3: TGTGCCAGCAGTGCCAGTGCAGGGATCGGCCCCTACGAGCAGTACTTC. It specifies CASSASAGIGPYEQYF.